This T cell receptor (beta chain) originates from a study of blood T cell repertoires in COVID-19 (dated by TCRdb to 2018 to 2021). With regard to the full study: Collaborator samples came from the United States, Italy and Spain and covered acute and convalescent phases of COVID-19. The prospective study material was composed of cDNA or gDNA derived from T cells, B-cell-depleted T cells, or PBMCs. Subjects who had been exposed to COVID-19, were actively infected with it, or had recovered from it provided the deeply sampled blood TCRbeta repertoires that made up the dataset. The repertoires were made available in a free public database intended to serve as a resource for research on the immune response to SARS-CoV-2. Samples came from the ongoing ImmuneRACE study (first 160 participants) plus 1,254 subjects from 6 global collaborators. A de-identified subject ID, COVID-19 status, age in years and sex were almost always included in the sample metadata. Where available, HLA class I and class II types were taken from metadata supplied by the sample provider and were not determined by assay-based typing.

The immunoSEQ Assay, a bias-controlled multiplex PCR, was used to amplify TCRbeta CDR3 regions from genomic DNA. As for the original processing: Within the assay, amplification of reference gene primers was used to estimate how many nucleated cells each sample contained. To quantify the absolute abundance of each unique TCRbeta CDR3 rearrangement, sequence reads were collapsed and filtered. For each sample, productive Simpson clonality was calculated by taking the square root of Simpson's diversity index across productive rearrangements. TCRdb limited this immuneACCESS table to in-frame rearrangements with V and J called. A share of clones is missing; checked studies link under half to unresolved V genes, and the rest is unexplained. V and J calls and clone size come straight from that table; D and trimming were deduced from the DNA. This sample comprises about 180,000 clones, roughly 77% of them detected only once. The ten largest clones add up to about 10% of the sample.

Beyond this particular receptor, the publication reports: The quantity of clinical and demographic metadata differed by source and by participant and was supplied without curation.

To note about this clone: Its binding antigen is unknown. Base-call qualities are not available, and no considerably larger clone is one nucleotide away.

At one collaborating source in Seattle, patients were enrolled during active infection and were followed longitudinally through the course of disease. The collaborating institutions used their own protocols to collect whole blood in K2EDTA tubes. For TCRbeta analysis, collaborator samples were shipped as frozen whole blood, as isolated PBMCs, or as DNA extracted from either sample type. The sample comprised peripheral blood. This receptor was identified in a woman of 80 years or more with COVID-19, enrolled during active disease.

The nucleotides read TGCGCCAGCAGCCAAGTACCGACTAGCGGGGGCTACGAGCAGTACTTC. It codes for CASSQVPTSGGYEQYF. The sequence joins TRBV4-1 to TRBJ2-7; TRBD2 aligns with 12 central bases. The CDR3, cysteine through phenylalanine, is 16 amino acids long. The retained sequence is limited to the CDR3, 48 bases, with the frame set at the first base. CDR1 MGHRA and CDR2 YSYEKL were looked up in the germline V gene. V ends up 1 base short and J 3 bases short, with an unmatched junction base count of 4.